This T cell receptor (beta chain) comes out of a study of T cell responses to AZD1222 COVID-19 vaccine (dated by TCRdb to about 2021). Some background on the complete study: AZD1222 recipients with second doses at about 4 weeks or about 12 weeks were pooled, because spike-specific TCR depth and breadth did not differ between schedules. Enrollment into the trials was organized by age into subgroups of 18-55, 56-69 and 70-plus years, and those subgroups contained 148, 28 and 57 TCR-sequenced participants, respectively. TCR sequencing covered over 230 trial participants: 200 to 210 given two doses of AZD1222 and around 25 given two doses of MenACWY control vaccine.

For this clone: The antigen this receptor binds is unknown. Base qualities are not recorded, but no much larger clone differs from it by a single base.

The CDR3 regions of human TCRbeta chains were subjected to immunosequencing. Regarding the original processing steps: TCRs in the repertoires were compared against a reference library of SARS-CoV-2-specific TCRs that had been generated with the MIRA antigen-specificity platform. Breadth was defined as the fraction of unique TCRs that were SARS-CoV-2-associated, and depth was defined as the fraction of total T cells that were SARS-CoV-2-associated. Each spike-specific TCR was assigned to its reactive spike region and to a CD4 or CD8 class using the MIRA data. Log10-transformed breadth and depth values were compared by one-way ANOVA with Sidak's multiple comparisons tests. The table was pulled from immuneACCESS by TCRdb, which kept in-frame rearrangements only. Such tables lose some clones; where checked, under half of the loss comes from unresolved V genes, and the rest has no known cause. The DNA was the basis for D and trimming; V, J and clone size are from that table. This sample is represented by roughly 98,000 clones; around nine tenths of them were singletons. The ten largest make up roughly an eighth of the sample.

The time point label corresponds to: baseline before first vaccination. The vaccinee samples were drawn from two UK trials, COV001 and COV002, one of which was a single-blind randomized controlled phase 2/3 trial testing AZD1222 (ChAdOx1 nCoV-19) in healthy adults. For TCRbeta chain sequencing, PBMC samples from trial participants were taken at day 0 and at day 28 after the second dose. Here is what the overall study found, with its caveats: In the small 56-69-year group, the increase in depth fell short of significance, most likely because of low power. Nearly half of unique spike-specific TCRs reportedly recognized epitopes outside regions mutated in the B.1.351 and B.1.1.7 variants. Only five to seven AZD1222 recipients were SARS-CoV-2 seropositive at baseline, limiting conclusions about previously exposed vaccinees. Because no day 14 peak-response samples were available, repertoires were characterized only after the peak T cell response. Spike-specific TCR breadth and depth rose significantly after two AZD1222 doses compared with day 0 and with MenACWY recipients. Most participants were white British and females outnumbered males, and the authors suggested that clonal diversity may have been underestimated. The whole spike protein was spanned by vaccine-associated CD4 TCRs, and dominant responses were seen in regions 160-218 and 743-854.

The CDR3 numbers 11 residues from cysteine through phenylalanine. Of the read, only the CDR3 DNA is kept; its 33 bases are in frame from base 1. The trim is 3 bases for V and 2 bases for J, with a gap of 2 bases between the germline ends. The germline V gene yields KGHSH for CDR1 and LQKENI for CDR2. The receptor chain draws on TRBV18 and TRBJ2-7; a confident D gene designation cannot be given. The source of this sequence is an adult in good health. Sequences were derived from peripheral blood, sampled on day 0 of AZD1222 vaccination. The encoded CDR3 is CASSPPYEQYF. In nucleotide form, the sequence is TGTGCCAGCTCACCTCCCTACGAGCAGTACTTC. With the portions outside the CDR3 filled from the reference TRBV18 and TRBJ2-7 genes, the complete variable region becomes NAGVMQNPRHLVRRRGQEARLRCSPMKGHSHVYWYRQLPEEGLKFMVYLQKENIIDESGMPKERFSAEFPKEGPSILRIQQVVRGDSAAYFCASSPPYEQYFGPGTRLTVT.